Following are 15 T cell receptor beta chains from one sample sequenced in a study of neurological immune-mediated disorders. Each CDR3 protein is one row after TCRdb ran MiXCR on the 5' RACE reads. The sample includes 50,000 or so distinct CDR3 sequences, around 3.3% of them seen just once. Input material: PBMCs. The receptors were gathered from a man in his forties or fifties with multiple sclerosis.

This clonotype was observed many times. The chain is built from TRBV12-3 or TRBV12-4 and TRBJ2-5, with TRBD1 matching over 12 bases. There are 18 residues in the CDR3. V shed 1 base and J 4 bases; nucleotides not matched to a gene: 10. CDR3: CASSLDRPGTGGLETQYF. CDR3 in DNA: TGTGCCAGCAGTTTAGACCGGCCCGGGACAGGGGGCTTAGAGACCCAGTACTTC.

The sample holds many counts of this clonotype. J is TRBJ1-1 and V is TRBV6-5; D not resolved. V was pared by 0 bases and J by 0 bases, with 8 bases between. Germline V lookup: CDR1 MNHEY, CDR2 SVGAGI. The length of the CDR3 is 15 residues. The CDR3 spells CASSYSGLLNTEAFF. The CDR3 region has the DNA TGTGCCAGCAGTTACTCGGGTCTATTGAACACTGAAGCTTTCTTT.

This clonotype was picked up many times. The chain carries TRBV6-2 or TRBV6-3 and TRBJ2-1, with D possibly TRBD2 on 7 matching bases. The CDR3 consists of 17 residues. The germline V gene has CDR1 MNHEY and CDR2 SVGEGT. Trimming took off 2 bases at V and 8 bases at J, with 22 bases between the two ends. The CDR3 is CASSYQTRRGPRDEQFF. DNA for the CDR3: TGTGCCAGCAGTTACCAAACCAGGCGGGGGCCCAGGGATGAGCAGTTCTTC.

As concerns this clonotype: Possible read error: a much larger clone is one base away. CDR3 amino acids: CATSDSAEYHNEQFF. The CDR3 nucleotides are TGTGCCACCAGTGATTCAGCCGAATACCACAATGAGCAGTTCTTC. The genes are TRBV24-1 and TRBJ2-1; no firm D call. Trimming left V 2 bases short and J 5 bases short, with 12 bases between. CDR3 length: 15 residues. Germline loops: CDR1 KGHDR, CDR2 SFDVKD.

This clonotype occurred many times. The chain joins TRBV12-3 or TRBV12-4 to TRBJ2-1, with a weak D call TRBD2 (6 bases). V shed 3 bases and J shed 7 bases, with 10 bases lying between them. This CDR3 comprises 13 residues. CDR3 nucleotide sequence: TGTGCCAGCAGTTTTGCGGGGATAAATGAGCAGTTCTTC. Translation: CASSFAGINEQFF.

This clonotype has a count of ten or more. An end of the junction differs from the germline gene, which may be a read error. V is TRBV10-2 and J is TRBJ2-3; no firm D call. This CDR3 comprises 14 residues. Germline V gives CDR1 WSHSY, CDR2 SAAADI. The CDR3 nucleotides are TGCGCCACCAGTCCTACCGGGTTCACAGATACGCAGTATTTT. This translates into CATSPTGFTDTQYF.

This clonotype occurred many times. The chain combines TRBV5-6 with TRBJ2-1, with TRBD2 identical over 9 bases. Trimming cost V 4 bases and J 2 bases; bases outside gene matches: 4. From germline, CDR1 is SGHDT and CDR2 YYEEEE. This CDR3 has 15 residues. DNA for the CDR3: TGTGCCAGCAGCCACGCGGGGGGGACCTACAATGAGCAGTTCTTC. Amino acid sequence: CASSHAGGTYNEQFF.

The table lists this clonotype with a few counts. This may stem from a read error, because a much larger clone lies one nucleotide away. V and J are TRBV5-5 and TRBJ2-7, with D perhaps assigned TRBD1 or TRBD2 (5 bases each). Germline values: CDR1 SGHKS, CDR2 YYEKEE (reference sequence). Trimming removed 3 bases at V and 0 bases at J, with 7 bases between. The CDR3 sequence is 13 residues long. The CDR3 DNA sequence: TGTGCCAGCAGCTACGGGACCTCCTACGAGCAGTACTTC. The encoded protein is CASSYGTSYEQYF.

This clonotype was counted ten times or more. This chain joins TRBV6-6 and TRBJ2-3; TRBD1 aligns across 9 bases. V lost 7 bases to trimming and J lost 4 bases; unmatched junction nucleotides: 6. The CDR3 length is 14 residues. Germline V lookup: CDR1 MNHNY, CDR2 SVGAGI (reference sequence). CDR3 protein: CASTNTGGPDTQYF. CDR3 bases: TGTGCCAGCACCAATACAGGGGGCCCAGATACGCAGTATTTT.

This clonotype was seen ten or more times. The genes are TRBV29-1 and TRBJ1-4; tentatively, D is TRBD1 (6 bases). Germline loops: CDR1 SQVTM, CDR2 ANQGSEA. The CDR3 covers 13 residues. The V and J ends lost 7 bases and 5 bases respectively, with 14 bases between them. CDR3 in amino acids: CSARRGTNEKLFF. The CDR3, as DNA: TGCAGCGCCCGGAGGGGGACCAATGAAAAACTGTTTTTT.

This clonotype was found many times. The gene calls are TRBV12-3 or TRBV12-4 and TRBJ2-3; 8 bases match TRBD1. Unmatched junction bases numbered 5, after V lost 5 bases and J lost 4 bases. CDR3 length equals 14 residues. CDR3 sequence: CASSKAQGADTQYF. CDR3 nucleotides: TGTGCCAGCAGTAAAGCACAGGGGGCAGATACGCAGTATTTT.

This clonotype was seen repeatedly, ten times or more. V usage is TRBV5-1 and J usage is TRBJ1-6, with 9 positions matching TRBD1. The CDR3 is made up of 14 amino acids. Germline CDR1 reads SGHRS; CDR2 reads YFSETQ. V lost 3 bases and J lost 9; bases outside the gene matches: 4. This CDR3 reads CASSSGDRASPLHF. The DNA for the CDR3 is TGCGCCAGCAGCTCGGGGGACAGGGCTTCACCCCTCCACTTT. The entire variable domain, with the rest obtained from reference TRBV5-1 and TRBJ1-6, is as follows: KAGVTQTPRYLIKTRGQQVTLSCSPISGHRSVSWYQQTPGQGLQFLFEYFSETQRNKGNFPGRFSGRQFSNSRSEMNVSTLELGDSALYLCASSSGDRASPLHFGNGTRLTVT.

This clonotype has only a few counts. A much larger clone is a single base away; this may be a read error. Here the CDR3 DNA reads TGTGCCGGCTCACCTACCTCCTTAGAGCAGTACTTC. Protein sequence: CAGSPTSLEQYF. J is TRBJ2-7 and V is TRBV2; unclear D gene. The CDR3 sequence is 12 residues long. Germline V lookup: CDR1 SNHLY, CDR2 FYNNEI. Trimming took 11 bases from V and 7 from J, leaving 18 bases between them.

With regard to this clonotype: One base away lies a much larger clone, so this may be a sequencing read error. The CDR3 sequence: CASSLESGGKEQYF. CDR3 in DNA: TGTGCCAGCAGCTTGGAGTCAGGGGGGAAAGAGCAGTACTTC. The chain uses TRBV5-6 and TRBJ2-7; a weak D match, TRBD1 (7 bases). The CDR3 consists of 14 residues. Germline-derived CDR1 and CDR2 are SGHDT and YYEEEE. V gave up 0 bases and J gave up 7 bases, with 14 bases separating them.

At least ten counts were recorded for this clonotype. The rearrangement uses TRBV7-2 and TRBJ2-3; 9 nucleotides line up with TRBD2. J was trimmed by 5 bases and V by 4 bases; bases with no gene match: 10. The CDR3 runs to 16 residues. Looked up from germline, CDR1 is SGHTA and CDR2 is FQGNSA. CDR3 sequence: CASSYSGRGGLDTQYF. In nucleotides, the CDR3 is TGTGCCAGCAGCTACAGCGGGCGGGGGGGTTTAGATACGCAGTATTTT.